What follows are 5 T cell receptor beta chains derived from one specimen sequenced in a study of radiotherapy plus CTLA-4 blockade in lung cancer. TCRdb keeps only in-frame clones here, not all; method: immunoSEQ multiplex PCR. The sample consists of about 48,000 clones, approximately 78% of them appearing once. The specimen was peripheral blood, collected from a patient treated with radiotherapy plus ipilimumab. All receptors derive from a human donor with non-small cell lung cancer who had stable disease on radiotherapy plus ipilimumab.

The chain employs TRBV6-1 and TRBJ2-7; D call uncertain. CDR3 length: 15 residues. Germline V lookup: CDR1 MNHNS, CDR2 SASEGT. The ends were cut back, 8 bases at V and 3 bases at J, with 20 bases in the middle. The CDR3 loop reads CASRTSDAVVYEQYF. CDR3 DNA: TGTGCCAGCCGCACCTCTGACGCGGTGGTCTACGAGCAGTACTTC.

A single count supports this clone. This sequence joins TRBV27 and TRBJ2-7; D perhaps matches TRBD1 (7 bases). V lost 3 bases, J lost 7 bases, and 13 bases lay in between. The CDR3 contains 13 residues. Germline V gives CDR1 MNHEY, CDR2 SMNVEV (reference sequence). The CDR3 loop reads CASSFGQGGEQYF. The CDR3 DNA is TGTGCCAGCAGTTTTGGTCAGGGGGGAGAGCAGTACTTC.

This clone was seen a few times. The CDR3 nucleotides are TGCGCCAGCAGCCAAGGTCAGGGGGAGTCCTACGAGCAGTACTTC. Its protein is CASSQGQGESYEQYF. V gene TRBV4-1 combines with J gene TRBJ2-7, with 7 bases that match TRBD1. Germline V gives CDR1 MGHRA, CDR2 YSYEKL. Losses at the gene ends were 1 base for V and 1 base for J; bases not matched to a gene: 4. The CDR3 has 15 residues.

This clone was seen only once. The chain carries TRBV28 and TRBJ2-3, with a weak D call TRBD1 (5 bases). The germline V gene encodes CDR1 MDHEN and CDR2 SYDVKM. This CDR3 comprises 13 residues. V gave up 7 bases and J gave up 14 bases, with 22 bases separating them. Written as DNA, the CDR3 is TGTGCCAGCACTCTTAGTGGGGCTTTTCTGTTGTATTTT. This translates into CASTLSGAFLLYF.

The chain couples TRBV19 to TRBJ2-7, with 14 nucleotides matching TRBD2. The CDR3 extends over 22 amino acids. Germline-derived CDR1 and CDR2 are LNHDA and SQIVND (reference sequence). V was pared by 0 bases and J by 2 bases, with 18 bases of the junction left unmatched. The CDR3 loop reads CASSIENPRGLAGGRATYEQYF. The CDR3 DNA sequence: TGTGCCAGTAGTATAGAGAACCCCCGAGGACTAGCGGGAGGAAGGGCCACCTACGAGCAGTACTTC.